These T cell receptor beta chains were read from a single sample in a study of blood T cell repertoires in COVID-19. Produced via immunoSEQ multiplex PCR; TCRdb's table is partial and in-frame only. The repertoire includes 100,000 to 150,000 clones, approximately 90% of them detected once, and under 4.5% sits in the top ten. Specimen: peripheral blood. The source is a man aged 60-69 years with COVID-19, enrolled during active disease. Both conserved end residues are part of each CDR3.

TRBJ2-2 TRBV11-2 CASRLGQENTGELFF
TRBJ1-1 TRBV7-8 CASSLEWGVGPEAFF
TRBJ1-3 TRBV5-4 CASSLGHSFSGNTIYF
TRBJ1-2 TRBV10-2 CASSQGDGYTF
TRBJ2-7 TRBV28 CASRIPRGASEQYF
TRBJ2-4 TRBV7-9 CASSLAGPASKNIQYF
TRBJ2-3 TRBV19 CASSQGRGGGTQYF
TRBJ1-2 TRBV5-1 CASRIPSRGYGYTF
TRBJ2-1 TRBV11-3 CASSLVSGGTGSGNEQFF
TRBJ1-1 TRBV6-2/TRBV6-3 CASSYQRGGVNTEAFF
TRBJ2-7 TRBV5-1 CASSSIAKGPYEQYF
TRBJ2-2 TRBV27 CASSRQGMNTGELFF
TRBJ2-1 TRBV5-1 CASSLTSGGIEQFF
TRBJ1-1 TRBV6-5 CASSYAGMNTEAFF
TRBJ2-2 TRBV10-1 CASSPRTGETGELFF
TRBJ2-7 TRBV4-3 CASSQGGGTYYEQYF
TRBJ1-2 TRBV19 CASSVTGSHGYTF
TRBJ1-3 TRBV19 CASSIEGQGYGNTIYF
TRBJ2-1 TRBV7-2 CASSLVLINEQFF
TRBJ2-7 TRBV28 CASSVTGGSYEQYF
TRBJ1-6 TRBV7-2 CASSSDQDTLYNSPLHF
TRBJ1-1 TRBV11-1 CASSENRGGGTEAFF
TRBJ2-5 TRBV7-3 CATSPVGGETQYF
TRBJ1-2 TRBV3-1/TRBV3-2 CASRRTGDYGYTF
TRBJ1-1 TRBV19 CASSTRTGGAFF
TRBJ2-3 TRBV6-5 CASIGVSDTQYF
TRBJ2-2 TRBV9 CASSLGSQGTGELFF
TRBJ1-6 TRBV4-1 CASSQDGGQGNSPLHF
TRBJ1-5 TRBV4-2 CASSRNQGRDQPQHF
TRBJ2-3 TRBV5-1 CASTPGTGVTDTQYF
TRBJ1-2 TRBV2 CASRAGQGNYGYTF
TRBJ1-1 TRBV7-6 CASSLLQKARGANTEAFF
TRBJ2-3 TRBV7-8 CASRDSSGSTDTQYF
TRBJ2-1 TRBV28 CASSLRDRGIEVEQFF
TRBJ2-2 TRBV5-1 CASSLVLAGADTGELFF
TRBJ1-2 TRBV30 CAWSAGQNYGYTF